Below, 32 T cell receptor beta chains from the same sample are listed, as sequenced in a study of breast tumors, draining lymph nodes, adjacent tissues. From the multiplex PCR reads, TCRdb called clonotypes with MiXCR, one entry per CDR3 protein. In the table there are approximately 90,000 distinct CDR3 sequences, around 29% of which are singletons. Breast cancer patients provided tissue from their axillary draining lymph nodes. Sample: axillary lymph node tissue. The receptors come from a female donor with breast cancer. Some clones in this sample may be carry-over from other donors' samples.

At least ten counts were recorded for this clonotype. The CDR3 nucleotides are TGTGCCAGCTCACCAATACAGGTTACCCACGAGCAGTACTTC. As protein: CASSPIQVTHEQYF. The chain links TRBV18 to TRBJ2-7, with a tentative D call TRBD1 (5 bases). Germline CDR1 reads KGHSH; CDR2 reads LQKENI. CDR3 length: 14 amino acids. Trimming took off 2 bases at V and 5 bases at J, with 13 bases between the two ends.

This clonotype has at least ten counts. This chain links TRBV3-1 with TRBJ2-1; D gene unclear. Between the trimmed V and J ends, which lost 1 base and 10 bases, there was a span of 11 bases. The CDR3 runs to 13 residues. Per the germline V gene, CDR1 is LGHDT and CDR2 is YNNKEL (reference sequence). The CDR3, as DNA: TGTGCCAGCAGCCAAGGCCCCGACCGCGAGCAGTTCTTC. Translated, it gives CASSQGPDREQFF.

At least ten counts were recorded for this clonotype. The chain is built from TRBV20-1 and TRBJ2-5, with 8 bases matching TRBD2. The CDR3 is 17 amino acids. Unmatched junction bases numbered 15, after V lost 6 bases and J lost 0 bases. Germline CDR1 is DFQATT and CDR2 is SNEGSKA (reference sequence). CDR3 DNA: TGCAGTGCGGCGGGTAGTAGCGGGACCCTCCACCAAGAGACCCAGTACTTC. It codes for CSAAGSSGTLHQETQYF.

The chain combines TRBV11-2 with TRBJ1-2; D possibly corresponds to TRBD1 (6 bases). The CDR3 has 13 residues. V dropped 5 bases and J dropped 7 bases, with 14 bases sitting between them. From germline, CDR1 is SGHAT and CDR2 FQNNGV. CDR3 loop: CASSLGTTTGYTF. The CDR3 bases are TGTGCCAGCAGCCTCGGGACAACCACTGGCTACACCTTC. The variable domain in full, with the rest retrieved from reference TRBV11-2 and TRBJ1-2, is EAGVAQSPRYKIIEKRQSVAFWCNPISGHATLYWYQQILGQGPKLLIQFQNNGVVDDSQLPKDRFSAERLKGVDSTLKIQPAKLEDSAVYLCASSLGTTTGYTFGSGTRLTVV.

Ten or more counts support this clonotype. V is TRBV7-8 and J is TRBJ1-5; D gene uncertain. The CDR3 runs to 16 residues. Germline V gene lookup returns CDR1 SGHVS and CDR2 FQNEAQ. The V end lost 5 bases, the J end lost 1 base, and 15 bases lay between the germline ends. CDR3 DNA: TGTGCCAGCAGCCCTGGAGCAGCGGGAAGCAATCAGCCCCAGCATTTT. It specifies CASSPGAAGSNQPQHF.

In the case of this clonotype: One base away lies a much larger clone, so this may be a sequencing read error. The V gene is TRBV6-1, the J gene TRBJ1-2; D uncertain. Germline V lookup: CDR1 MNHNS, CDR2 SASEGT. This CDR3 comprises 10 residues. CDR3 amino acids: CAGSHGGYTF. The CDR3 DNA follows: TGTGCCGGCAGTCACGGAGGCTACACCTTC.

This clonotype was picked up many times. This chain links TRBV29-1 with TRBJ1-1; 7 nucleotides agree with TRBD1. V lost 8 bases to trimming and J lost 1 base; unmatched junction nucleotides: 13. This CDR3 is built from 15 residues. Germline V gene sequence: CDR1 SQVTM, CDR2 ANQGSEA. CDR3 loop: CSTPRRTGGNTEAFF. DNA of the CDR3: TGCAGCACCCCACGTAGGACAGGAGGGAACACTGAAGCTTTCTTT.

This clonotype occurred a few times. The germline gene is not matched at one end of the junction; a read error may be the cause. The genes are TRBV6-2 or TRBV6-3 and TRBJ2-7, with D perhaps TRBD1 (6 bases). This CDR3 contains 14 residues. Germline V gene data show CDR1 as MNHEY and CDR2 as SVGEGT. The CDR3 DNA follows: TGTGCCAGCAGTCACTCCTGGACAGCTGACGAGCAGTACTTC. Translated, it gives CASSHSWTADEQYF.

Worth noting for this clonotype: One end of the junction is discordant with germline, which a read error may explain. The CDR3 protein is CASSQGGPGGYTF. In DNA, the CDR3 is TGTGCCAGCAGCCAAGGCGGGCCGGGCGGCTACACCTTC. This chain connects TRBV10-2 to TRBJ1-2, with no clear D. The CDR3 spans 13 residues. Per the germline V gene, CDR1 is WSHSY and CDR2 is SAAADI.

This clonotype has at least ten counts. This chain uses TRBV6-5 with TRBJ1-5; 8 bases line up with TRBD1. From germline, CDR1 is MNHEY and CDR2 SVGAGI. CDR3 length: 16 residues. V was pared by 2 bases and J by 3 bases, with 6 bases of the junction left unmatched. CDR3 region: CASSYGRGLVNQPQHF. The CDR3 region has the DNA TGTGCCAGCAGTTACGGCAGGGGGCTAGTCAATCAGCCCCAGCATTTT.

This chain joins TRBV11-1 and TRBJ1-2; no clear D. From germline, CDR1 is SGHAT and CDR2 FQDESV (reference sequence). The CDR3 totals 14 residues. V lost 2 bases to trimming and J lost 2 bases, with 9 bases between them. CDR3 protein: CASSLSDTNYGYTF. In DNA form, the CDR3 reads TGTGCCAGCAGCTTATCAGACACGAACTATGGCTACACCTTC.

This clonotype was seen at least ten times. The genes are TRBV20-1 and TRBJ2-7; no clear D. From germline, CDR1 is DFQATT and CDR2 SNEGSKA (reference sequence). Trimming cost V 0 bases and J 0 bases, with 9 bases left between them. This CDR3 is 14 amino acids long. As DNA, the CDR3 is TGCAGTGCTAGAGATCCAAGAAGCTCCTACGAGCAGTACTTC. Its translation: CSARDPRSSYEQYF.

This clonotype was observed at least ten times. The CDR3 spells CASSLWTSGFEQFF. In DNA, the CDR3 is TGTGCCAGTAGTCTCTGGACTAGTGGGTTTGAGCAGTTCTTC. V usage is TRBV19 and J usage is TRBJ2-1, with TRBD2 matching 7 bases. V was pared by 5 bases and J by 9 bases, with 10 bases of the junction left unmatched. Germline-derived CDR1 and CDR2 are LNHDA and SQIVND (reference sequence). CDR3 size: 14 residues.

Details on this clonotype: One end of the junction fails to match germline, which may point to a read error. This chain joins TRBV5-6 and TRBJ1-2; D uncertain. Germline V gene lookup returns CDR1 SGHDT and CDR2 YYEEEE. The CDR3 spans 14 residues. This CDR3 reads CASSLFGFGVGCTF. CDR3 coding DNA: TGTGCCAGCAGCTTGTTTGGGTTCGGGGTCGGCTGCACCTTC.

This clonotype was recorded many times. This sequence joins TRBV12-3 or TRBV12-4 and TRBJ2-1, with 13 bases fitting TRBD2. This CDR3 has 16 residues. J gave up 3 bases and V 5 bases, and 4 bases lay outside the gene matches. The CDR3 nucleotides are TGTGCCAGCAGTCCCGGGACTAGCGGGAACTACAATGAGCAGTTCTTC. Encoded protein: CASSPGTSGNYNEQFF.

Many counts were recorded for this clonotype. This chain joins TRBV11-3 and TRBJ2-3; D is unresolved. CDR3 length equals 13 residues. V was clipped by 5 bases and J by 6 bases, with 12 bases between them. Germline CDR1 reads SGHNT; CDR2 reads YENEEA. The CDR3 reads CASSPSPADTQYF. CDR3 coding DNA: TGTGCCAGCAGCCCCAGTCCAGCGGATACGCAGTATTTT.

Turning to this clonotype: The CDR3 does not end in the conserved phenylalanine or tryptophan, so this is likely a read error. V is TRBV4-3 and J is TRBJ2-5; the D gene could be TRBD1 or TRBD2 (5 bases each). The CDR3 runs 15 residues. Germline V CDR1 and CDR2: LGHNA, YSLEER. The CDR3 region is CANSQDWGSQETQYS. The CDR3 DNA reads TGCGCCAACAGCCAAGATTGGGGGAGCCAAGAGACCCAGTACTCC.

CDR3 sequence: CASSAHDRYQETQYF. The CDR3 DNA sequence: TGTGCCAGCAGTGCTCATGACAGATACCAAGAGACCCAGTACTTC. J is TRBJ2-5 and V is TRBV2; possible D gene TRBD1, 5 bases. Trimming removed 4 bases from V and 0 bases from J, with 12 bases in between. CDR3 size: 15 residues. CDR1 and CDR2 from the germline V gene are SNHLY and FYNNEI.

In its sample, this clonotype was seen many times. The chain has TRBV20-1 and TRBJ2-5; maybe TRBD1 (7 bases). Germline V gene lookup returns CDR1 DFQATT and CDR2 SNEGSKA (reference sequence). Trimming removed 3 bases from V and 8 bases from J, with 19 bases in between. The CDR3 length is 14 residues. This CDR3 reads CSARGPQGGGTQYF. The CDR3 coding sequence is TGCAGTGCTAGGGGACCTCAGGGGGGAGGAACCCAGTACTTC.

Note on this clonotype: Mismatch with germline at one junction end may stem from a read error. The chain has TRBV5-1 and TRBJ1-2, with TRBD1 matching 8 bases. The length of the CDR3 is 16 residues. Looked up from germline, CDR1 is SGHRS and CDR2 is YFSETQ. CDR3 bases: TGCGCCGGCAGCTTGGATGCAGGGGGCTATATCTATGGCTACACCTTC. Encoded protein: CAGSLDAGGYIYGYTF.

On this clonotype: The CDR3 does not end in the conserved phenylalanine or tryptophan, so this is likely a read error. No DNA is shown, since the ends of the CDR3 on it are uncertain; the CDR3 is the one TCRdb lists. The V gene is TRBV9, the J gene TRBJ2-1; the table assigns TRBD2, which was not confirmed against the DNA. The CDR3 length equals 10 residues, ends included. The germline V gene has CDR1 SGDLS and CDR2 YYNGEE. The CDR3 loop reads CASSPNLGAG.

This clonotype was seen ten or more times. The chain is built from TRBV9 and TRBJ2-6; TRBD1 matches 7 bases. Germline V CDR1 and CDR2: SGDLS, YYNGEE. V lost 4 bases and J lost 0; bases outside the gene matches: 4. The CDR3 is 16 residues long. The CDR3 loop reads CASSYRGSSGANVLTF. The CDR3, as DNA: TGTGCCAGCAGCTACAGGGGAAGCTCTGGGGCCAACGTCCTGACTTTC. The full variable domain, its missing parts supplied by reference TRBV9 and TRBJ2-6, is DSGVTQTPKHLITATGQRVTLRCSPRSGDLSVYWYQQSLDQGLQFLIQYYNGEERAKGNILERFSAQQFPDLHSELNLSSLELGDSALYFCASSYRGSSGANVLTFGAGSRLTVL.

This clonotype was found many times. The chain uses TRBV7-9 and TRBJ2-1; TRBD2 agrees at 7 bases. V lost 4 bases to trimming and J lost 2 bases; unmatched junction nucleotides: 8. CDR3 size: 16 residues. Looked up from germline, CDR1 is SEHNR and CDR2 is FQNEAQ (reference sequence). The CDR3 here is CASSSASGKTYNEQFF. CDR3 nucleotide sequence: TGTGCCAGCAGCTCCGCAAGCGGGAAAACCTACAATGAGCAGTTCTTC.

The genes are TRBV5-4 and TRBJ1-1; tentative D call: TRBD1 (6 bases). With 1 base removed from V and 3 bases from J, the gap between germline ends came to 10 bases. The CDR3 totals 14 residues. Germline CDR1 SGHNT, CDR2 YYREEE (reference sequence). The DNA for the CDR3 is TGTGCCAGCAGCTTGCGGGGGGCCTACACTGAAGCTTTCTTT. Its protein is CASSLRGAYTEAFF.

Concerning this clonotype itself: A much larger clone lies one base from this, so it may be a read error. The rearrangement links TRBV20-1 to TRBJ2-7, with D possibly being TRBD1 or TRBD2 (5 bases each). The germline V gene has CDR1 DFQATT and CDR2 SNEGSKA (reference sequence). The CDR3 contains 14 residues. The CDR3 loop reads CSASHGTSSSEQYF. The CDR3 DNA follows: TGCAGTGCTAGTCACGGGACCTCTTCCTCCGAGCAGTACTTC.

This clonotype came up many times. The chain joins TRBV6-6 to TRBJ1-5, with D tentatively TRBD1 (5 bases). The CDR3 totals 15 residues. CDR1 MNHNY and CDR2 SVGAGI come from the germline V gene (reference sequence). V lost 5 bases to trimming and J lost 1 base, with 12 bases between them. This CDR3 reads CASSLGRTSNQPQHF. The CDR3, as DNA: TGTGCCAGCAGTCTGGGACGGACCAGCAATCAGCCCCAGCATTTT.

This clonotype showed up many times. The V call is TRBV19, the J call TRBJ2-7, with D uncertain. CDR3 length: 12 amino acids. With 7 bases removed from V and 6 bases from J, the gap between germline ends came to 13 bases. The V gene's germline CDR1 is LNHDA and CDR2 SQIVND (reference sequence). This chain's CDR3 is CASIGQLGEQYF. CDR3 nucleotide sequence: TGTGCCAGTATAGGGCAGCTGGGCGAGCAGTACTTC.

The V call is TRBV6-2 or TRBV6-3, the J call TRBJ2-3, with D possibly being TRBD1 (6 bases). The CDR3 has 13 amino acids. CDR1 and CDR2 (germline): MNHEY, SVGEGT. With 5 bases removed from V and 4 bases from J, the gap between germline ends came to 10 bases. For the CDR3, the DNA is TGTGCCAGCAGTCCCTACAGGGCAGATACGCAGTATTTT. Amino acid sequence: CASSPYRADTQYF.

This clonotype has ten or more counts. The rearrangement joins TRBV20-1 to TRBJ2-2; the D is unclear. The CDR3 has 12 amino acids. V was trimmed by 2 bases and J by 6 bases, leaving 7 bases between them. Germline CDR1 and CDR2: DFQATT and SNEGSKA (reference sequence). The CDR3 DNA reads TGCAGTGCTAGAATGACTTCCGGGGAGCTGTTTTTT. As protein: CSARMTSGELFF.

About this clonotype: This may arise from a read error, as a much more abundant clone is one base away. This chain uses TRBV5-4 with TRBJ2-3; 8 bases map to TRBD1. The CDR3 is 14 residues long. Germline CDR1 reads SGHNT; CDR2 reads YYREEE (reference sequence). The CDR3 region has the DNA TGTGCCAGCAGCTTTCCAGGGGGCACAAATACGCAGTATTTT. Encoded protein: CASSFPGGTNTQYF. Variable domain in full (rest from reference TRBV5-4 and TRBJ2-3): ETGVTQSPTHLIKTRGQQVTLRCSSQSGHNTVSWYQQALGQGPQFIFQYYREEENGRGNFPPRFSGLQFPNYSSELNVNALELDDSALYLCASSFPGGTNTQYFGPGTRLTVL.

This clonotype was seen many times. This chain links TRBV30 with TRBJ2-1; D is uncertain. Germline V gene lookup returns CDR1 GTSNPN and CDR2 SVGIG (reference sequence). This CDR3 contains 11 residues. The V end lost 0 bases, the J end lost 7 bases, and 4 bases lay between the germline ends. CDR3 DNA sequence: TGTGCCTGGAGTGTGACAAATGAGCAGTTCTTC. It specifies CAWSVTNEQFF.

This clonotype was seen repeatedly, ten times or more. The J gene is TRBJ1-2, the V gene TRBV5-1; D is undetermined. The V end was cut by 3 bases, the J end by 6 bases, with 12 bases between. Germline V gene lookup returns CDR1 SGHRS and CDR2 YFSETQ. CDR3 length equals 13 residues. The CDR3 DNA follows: TGCGCCAGCAGCTGGGCGGAAATAGATGGCTACACCTTC. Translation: CASSWAEIDGYTF.